The subject of this entry is one T cell receptor beta chain. The antigen is undetermined. The data stem from a study of T cells in Graves' hyperthyroidism and ophthalmopathy. After removal of 6 bases from V and 7 bases from J, the junction contained 8 bases not matched to a gene. The CDR3 length is 13 residues. Germline V lookup: CDR1 DFQATT, CDR2 SNEGSKA (reference sequence). It was uncontrolled infection, other autoimmune disease, pregnancy or lactation that excluded patients. The investigators amplified TCR beta CDR3 regions from RNA transcripts. A set of HTBI primers served as the primers for a first-round RT-PCR of the TCR CDR3. MiXCR, applied by TCRdb to the multiplex PCR reads, yields one record per CDR3 protein. This table has roughly 640,000 distinct CDR3 sequences, 16% appearing once. Study observations and caveats: The majority of expanded thyroid clonotypes above 0.001 also appeared in blood.

This TCR derives from a middle-aged woman with Graves' ophthalmopathy. This chain connects TRBV20-1 to TRBJ1-5; 8 bases map to TRBD1. Sequencing was performed on blood. This chain's CDR3 is CSAPGQGKQPQHF. The CDR3 region has the DNA TGCAGTGCCCCCGGACAGGGAAAACAGCCCCAGCATTTT.